This TCR beta chain emerged from a study of T cell responses to AZD1222 COVID-19 vaccine. Background on the study: Second-dose intervals near 4 or 12 weeks were combined.

In regard to this clone: Its specificity is not known.

Sequenced by immunoSEQ multiplex PCR; TCRdb stores in-frame clones only, minus some. The sample includes 90,000 to 150,000 clones, 70% to 90% seen only once; the top ten take 7% to 9%. Study-level findings and limits: Spike-wide coverage was observed for vaccine-associated CD4 TCRs, with dominant responses at 160-218 and 743-854.

The CDR3 covers 16 residues. J was trimmed by 4 bases and V by 5 bases; bases with no gene match: 9. CDR1 and CDR2 (germline): SGHNT, YENEEA. The source material was peripheral blood, sampled on day 0 of AZD1222 vaccination. The TCR comes from an adult in good health. The chain employs TRBV11-3 and TRBJ1-5; 9 bases line up with TRBD1. CDR3 loop: CASSQPGQGVNQPQHF. The CDR3 DNA sequence: TGTGCCAGCAGCCAACCGGGACAGGGAGTTAATCAGCCCCAGCATTTT.